This T cell receptor beta chain was retrieved from a study of response to subunit inactivated influenza vaccine. This clonotype was picked up one time. This CDR3 region has 11 residues. V gave up 2 bases and J gave up 6 bases, with 8 bases separating them. From germline, CDR1 is DFQATT and CDR2 SNEGSKA (reference sequence). MiXCR, applied by TCRdb to the RT-PCR reads, yields one record per CDR3 protein. The sample consists of 710,000 or so distinct CDR3 sequences, 15% to 19% of them appearing once. This sequence originates from a middle-aged man who received an inactivated influenza vaccine. The gene calls are TRBV20-1 and TRBJ2-7; D ambiguous. The source material was PBMCs from blood, sampled about 11 days after vaccination. The CDR3 DNA sequence: TGCAGTGCTAGACTGCAAAGCGAGCAGTACTTC. Encoded protein: CSARLQSEQYF.